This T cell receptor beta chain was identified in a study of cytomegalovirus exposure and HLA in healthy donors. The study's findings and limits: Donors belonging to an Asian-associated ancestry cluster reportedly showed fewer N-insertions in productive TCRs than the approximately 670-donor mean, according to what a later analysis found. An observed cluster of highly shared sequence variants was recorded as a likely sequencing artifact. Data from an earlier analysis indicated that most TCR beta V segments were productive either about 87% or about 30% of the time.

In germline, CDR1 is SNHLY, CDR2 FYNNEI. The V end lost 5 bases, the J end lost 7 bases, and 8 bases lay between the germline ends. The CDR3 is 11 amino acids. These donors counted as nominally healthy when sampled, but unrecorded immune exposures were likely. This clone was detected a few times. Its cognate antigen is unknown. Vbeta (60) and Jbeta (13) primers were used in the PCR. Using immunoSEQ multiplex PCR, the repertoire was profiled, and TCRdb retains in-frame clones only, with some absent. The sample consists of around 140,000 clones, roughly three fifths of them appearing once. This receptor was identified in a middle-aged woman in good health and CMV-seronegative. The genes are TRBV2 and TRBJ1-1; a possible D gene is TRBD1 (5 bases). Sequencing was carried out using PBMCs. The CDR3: CASSSRGEAFF. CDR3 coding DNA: TGTGCCAGCAGTTCTAGGGGTGAAGCTTTCTTT.